These T cell receptor beta chains were read from a single sample in a study of Tregs in tolerant kidney transplant recipients. The method was immunoSEQ multiplex PCR; TCRdb's version includes in-frame clones alone and lacks a portion of them. The sample has 75,000 to 100,000 clones, more than 85% seen once; the top ten hold around 1.6%. Sequenced material: CD4+ T cells from blood (PBMCs), taken 12 months after the transplant. These TCRs come from a human patient who received a combined kidney and bone marrow transplant. Some T cells here may be from the graft donor. CDR3s include the opening cysteine and the closing phenylalanine or tryptophan.

cdr3_aa: CASSLLVSSGANVLTF
cdr3_length: 16
j_call: TRBJ2-6
v_call: TRBV5-5

cdr3_aa: CASSLVHGELFF
cdr3_length: 12
j_call: TRBJ2-2
v_call: TRBV11-3

cdr3_aa: CASSVAPLAGSGELFF
cdr3_length: 16
j_call: TRBJ2-2
v_call: TRBV9

cdr3_aa: CASSPLEDVDTQYF
cdr3_length: 14
j_call: TRBJ2-3
v_call: TRBV18

cdr3_aa: CASAIYSNQPQHF
cdr3_length: 13
j_call: TRBJ1-5
v_call: TRBV2

cdr3_aa: CAWKYQAGGPDTQYF
cdr3_length: 15
j_call: TRBJ2-3
v_call: TRBV30

cdr3_aa: CASSPLVAGEQFF
cdr3_length: 13
j_call: TRBJ2-1
v_call: TRBV7-2

cdr3_aa: CASSNRTPQETQYF
cdr3_length: 14
j_call: TRBJ2-5
v_call: TRBV21-1

cdr3_aa: CASSYGTGVTDTQYF
cdr3_length: 15
j_call: TRBJ2-3
v_call: TRBV6-5

cdr3_aa: CASGTGRNEKLFF
cdr3_length: 13
j_call: TRBJ1-4
v_call: TRBV6-5

cdr3_aa: CASSYTLAGGLDTQYF
cdr3_length: 16
j_call: TRBJ2-3
v_call: TRBV6-5